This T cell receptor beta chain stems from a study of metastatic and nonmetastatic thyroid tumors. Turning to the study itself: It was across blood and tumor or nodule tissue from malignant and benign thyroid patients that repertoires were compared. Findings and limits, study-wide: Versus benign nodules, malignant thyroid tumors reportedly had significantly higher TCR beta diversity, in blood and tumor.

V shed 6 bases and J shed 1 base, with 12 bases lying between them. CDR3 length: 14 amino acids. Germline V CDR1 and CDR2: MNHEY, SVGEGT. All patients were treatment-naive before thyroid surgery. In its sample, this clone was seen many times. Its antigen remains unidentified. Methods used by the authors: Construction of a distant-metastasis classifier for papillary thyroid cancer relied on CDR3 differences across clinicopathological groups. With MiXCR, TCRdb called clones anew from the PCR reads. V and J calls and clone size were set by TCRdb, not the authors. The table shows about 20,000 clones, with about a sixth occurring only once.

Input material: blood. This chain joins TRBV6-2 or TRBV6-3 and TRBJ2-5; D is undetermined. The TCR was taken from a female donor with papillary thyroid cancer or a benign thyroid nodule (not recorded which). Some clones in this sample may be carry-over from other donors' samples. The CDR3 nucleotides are TGTGCCAGCAGAAGAGGACCAGGCCAAGAGACCCAGTACTTC. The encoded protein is CASRRGPGQETQYF.